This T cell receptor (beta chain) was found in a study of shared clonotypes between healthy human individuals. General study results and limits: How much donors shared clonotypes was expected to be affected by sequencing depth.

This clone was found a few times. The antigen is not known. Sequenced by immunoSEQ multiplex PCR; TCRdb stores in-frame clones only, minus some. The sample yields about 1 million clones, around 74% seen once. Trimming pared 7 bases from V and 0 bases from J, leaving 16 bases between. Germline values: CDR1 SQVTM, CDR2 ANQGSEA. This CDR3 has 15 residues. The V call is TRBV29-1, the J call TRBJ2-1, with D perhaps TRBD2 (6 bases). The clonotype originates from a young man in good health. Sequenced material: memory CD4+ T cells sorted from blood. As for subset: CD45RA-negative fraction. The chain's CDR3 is CSAGVSGPSYNEQFF. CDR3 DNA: TGCAGCGCCGGTGTTAGCGGCCCCTCCTACAATGAGCAGTTCTTC.